Each of the 28 T cell receptor beta chains below was sequenced from the same sample in a study of T cell responses to AZD1222 COVID-19 vaccine. TCRdb keeps only in-frame clones here, not all; method: immunoSEQ multiplex PCR. The table lists about 100,000 clones, around 92% of them singletons. The sequences come from peripheral blood, collected 28 days after the second AZD1222 dose. These receptors were obtained from an adult who received the AZD1222 COVID-19 vaccine.

This clone showed up just a few times. The chain has TRBV19 and TRBJ1-6; D unresolved. Germline V CDR1 and CDR2: LNHDA, SQIVND (reference sequence). V was clipped by 7 bases and J by 0 bases, with 13 bases between them. The CDR3 loop spans 16 amino acids. This CDR3 reads CASKPDGSSYNSPLHF. The DNA for the CDR3 is TGTGCCAGTAAACCGGACGGGAGCTCCTATAATTCACCCCTCCACTTT.

This rearrangement joins TRBV6-5 to TRBJ1-6; D ambiguous. V lost 0 bases and J 4 bases, leaving 10 bases between the germline ends. Per germline, CDR1 MNHEY and CDR2 SVGAGI. There are 16 residues in the CDR3. The CDR3, as DNA: TGTGCCAGCAGTTACTCTTTAACCCAATATAATTCACCCCTCCACTTT. Residues: CASSYSLTQYNSPLHF.

The chain recombines TRBV10-3 with TRBJ2-1; D gene uncertain. The CDR3 is 13 amino acids. Trimming shortened V by 6 bases and J by 2 bases, and 8 bases separated the two germline ends. Germline assignment: CDR1 ENHRY and CDR2 SYGVKD. The CDR3 DNA reads TGTGCCATCAGGGACGATACCTACAATGAGCAGTTCTTC. Its protein is CAIRDDTYNEQFF.

The V call is TRBV4-2, the J call TRBJ1-4; D may be TRBD1 (6 bases). Between the trimmed V and J ends, which lost 0 bases and 7 bases, there was a span of 18 bases. This CDR3 is built from 17 residues. Germline CDR1 LGHNA, CDR2 YNFKEQ. CDR3 sequence: CASSQDWSGGRVEKLFF. In nucleotides, the CDR3 is TGTGCCAGCAGCCAAGATTGGAGCGGGGGGCGGGTTGAAAAACTGTTTTTT.

In this sample, this clone turned up once. The V and J genes are TRBV28 and TRBJ2-3, with 9 positions matching TRBD2. The germline CDR1 and CDR2 sequences are MDHEN and SYDVKM. CDR3 length equals 16 residues. V was clipped by 6 bases and J by 2 bases; unmatched bases: 9. CDR3 DNA: TGTGCCAGCAGCAGTCCGGGACTAGCCTACACAGATACGCAGTATTTT. As protein: CASSSPGLAYTDTQYF.

This chain uses TRBV7-8 with TRBJ1-5; unclear D gene. Trimming stripped 2 bases from V and 5 bases from J, with 7 bases between. CDR3 length equals 13 residues. The germline V gene encodes CDR1 SGHVS and CDR2 FQNEAQ. This chain's CDR3 is CASSLREDQPQHF. The CDR3, as DNA: TGTGCCAGCAGCTTAAGGGAAGATCAGCCCCAGCATTTT.

V and J are TRBV25-1 and TRBJ2-7; D is perhaps TRBD1 (6 bases). Germline V lookup: CDR1 MGHDK, CDR2 SYGVNS. This CDR3 contains 15 residues. V lost 11 bases, J lost 6 bases, and 26 bases lay in between. The CDR3 sequence: CASQGQGWYFSEQYF. The DNA of the CDR3 is TGTGCCTCCCAGGGTCAGGGGTGGTATTTCAGCGAGCAGTACTTC.

This clone showed up many times. This chain links TRBV7-9 with TRBJ2-7; no clear D. Germline lookup yields CDR1 SEHNR and CDR2 FQNEAQ (reference sequence). Trimming cost V 2 bases and J 7 bases, with 9 bases left between them. The CDR3 is 12 residues long. CDR3 region: CASSLLMGEQYF. The CDR3 DNA reads as TGTGCCAGCAGCTTATTGATGGGAGAGCAGTACTTC. Using reference TRBV7-9 and TRBJ2-7 for the parts outside the CDR3, the full variable domain is DTGVSQNPRHKITKRGQNVTFRCDPISEHNRLYWYRQTLGQGPEFLTYFQNEAQLEKSRLLSDRFSAERPKGSFSTLEIQRTEQGDSAMYLCASSLLMGEQYFGPGTRLTVT.

The rearrangement uses TRBV5-1 and TRBJ1-5; 7 nucleotides align to TRBD1. The CDR3 extends over 15 amino acids. Germline V gene lookup returns CDR1 SGHRS and CDR2 YFSETQ. V was pared by 0 bases and J by 3 bases, with 3 bases of the junction left unmatched. CDR3 region: CASSLGQGVNQPQHF. In DNA, the CDR3 is TGCGCCAGCAGCTTGGGACAGGGTGTCAATCAGCCCCAGCATTTT.

The gene calls are TRBV5-1 and TRBJ1-1; tentatively, D is TRBD1 (5 bases). In germline, CDR1 is SGHRS, CDR2 YFSETQ. V was trimmed by 4 bases and J by 1 base, leaving 11 bases between them. The length of the CDR3 is 14 residues. CDR3 sequence: CASSPGRGNTEAFF. The DNA for the CDR3 is TGCGCCAGCAGCCCGGGGCGAGGGAACACTGAAGCTTTCTTT.

This clone appeared once. V is TRBV20-1 and J is TRBJ2-7; TRBD1 might be the D (6 bases). CDR1 and CDR2 (germline): DFQATT, SNEGSKA (reference sequence). The V end lost 6 bases, the J end lost 3 bases, and 9 bases lay between the germline ends. CDR3 length: 11 amino acids. Written as DNA, the CDR3 is TGCAGTGCCGTACAGGGCTACGAGCAGTACTTC. Translating gives CSAVQGYEQYF.

The chain is built from TRBV7-2 and TRBJ1-4; D ambiguous. Germline V CDR1 and CDR2: SGHTA, FQGNSA. This CDR3 is built from 15 residues. V was pared by 5 bases and J by 7 bases, with 17 bases between. The CDR3 here is CASSLVRGKAEKLFF. The CDR3 region has the DNA TGTGCCAGCAGCCTTGTGCGGGGTAAGGCTGAAAAACTGTTTTTT.

The chain carries TRBV24-1 and TRBJ2-5; possible D gene TRBD1, 5 bases. The V gene's germline CDR1 is KGHDR and CDR2 SFDVKD. The CDR3 spans 16 residues. V dropped 3 bases and J dropped 1 base, with 14 bases sitting between them. The CDR3 DNA reads as TGTGCCACCAGTGATGGGGCGAACCATCTCCAAGAGACCCAGTACTTC. Its translation: CATSDGANHLQETQYF.

The genes are TRBV9 and TRBJ2-3; D is ambiguous. The germline CDR1 and CDR2 sequences are SGDLS and YYNGEE. CDR3 length: 14 residues. The V end lost 4 bases, the J end lost 6 bases, and 15 bases lay between the germline ends. The CDR3 here is CASSPSYSRDTQYF. The DNA of the CDR3 is TGTGCCAGCAGCCCAAGTTACAGCCGGGATACGCAGTATTTT.

This chain connects TRBV14 to TRBJ1-3; D is ambiguous. This CDR3 comprises 15 residues. Trimming stripped 1 base from V and 0 bases from J, with 7 bases between. From germline, CDR1 is SGHDN and CDR2 FVKESK. The CDR3 DNA follows: TGTGCCAGCAGCCAAGGTACAAGCTCTGGAAACACCATATATTTT. Protein: CASSQGTSSGNTIYF.

V is TRBV3-1 (or the pseudogene TRBV3-2) and J is TRBJ2-3; possibly TRBD2 for D (6 bases). CDR1 and CDR2 from the germline V gene are LGHDT and YNNKEL (reference sequence). The CDR3 consists of 14 residues. Trimming left V 3 bases short and J 2 bases short, with 9 bases between. CDR3 region: CASSQGLITDTQYF. DNA for the CDR3: TGTGCCAGCAGCCAGGGACTCATCACAGATACGCAGTATTTT.

The chain is built from TRBV11-3 and TRBJ2-3, with TRBD2 as a possible D gene (6 bases). The CDR3 covers 14 residues. CDR1 is SGHNT, CDR2 YENEEA, per germline. The V end was cut by 1 base, the J end by 4 bases, with 9 bases between. CDR3 DNA: TGTGCCAGCAGCTTAGGGGGGGAGGCAGATACGCAGTATTTT. It specifies CASSLGGEADTQYF.

This sequence joins TRBV3-1 (or the pseudogene TRBV3-2) and TRBJ1-6, with TRBD1 matching 11 bases. This CDR3 has 14 amino acids. From germline, CDR1 is LGHDT and CDR2 YNNKEL (reference sequence). The J segment lost 12 bases and the V segment lost 4 bases, leaving 5 bases of the junction unmatched. CDR3 in amino acids: CASSPRDRGGPLHF. CDR3 in DNA: TGTGCCAGCAGCCCCCGGGACAGGGGGGGACCCCTCCACTTT.

J is TRBJ2-1 and V is TRBV5-1; D call uncertain. The germline CDR1 and CDR2 sequences are SGHRS and YFSETQ. The CDR3 contains 16 residues. The V end was cut by 2 bases, the J end by 12 bases, with 24 bases between. This chain's CDR3 is CASSFNPGRRPSVQFF. CDR3 in DNA: TGCGCCAGCAGCTTCAATCCTGGACGTCGGCCATCTGTGCAGTTCTTC. The variable domain in full, completed from reference TRBV5-1 and TRBJ2-1, reads KAGVTQTPRYLIKTRGQQVTLSCSPISGHRSVSWYQQTPGQGLQFLFEYFSETQRNKGNFPGRFSGRQFSNSRSEMNVSTLELGDSALYLCASSFNPGRRPSVQFFGPGTRLTVL.

This clone has just one count. The chain carries TRBV4-1 and TRBJ1-5; 8 nucleotides align to TRBD1. This CDR3 contains 16 residues. Germline V gene lookup returns CDR1 MGHRA and CDR2 YSYEKL. V gave up 3 bases and J gave up 2 bases; unmatched junction bases: 6. CDR3 in DNA: TGCGCCAGCAGCCACACGGACAGGGAAGGCAATCAGCCCCAGCATTTT. It encodes CASSHTDREGNQPQHF.

This clone came up once. This sequence joins TRBV19 and TRBJ1-1; unclear D gene. The CDR3 has 14 residues. Trimming removed 1 base from V and 0 bases from J, with 6 bases in between. Germline V CDR1 and CDR2: LNHDA, SQIVND (reference sequence). The DNA of the CDR3 is TGTGCCAGTAGTATAGTTACGTTGAACACTGAAGCTTTCTTT. This encodes CASSIVTLNTEAFF.

This sequence joins TRBV10-3 and TRBJ2-2, with TRBD2 matching 10 bases. Germline V gene sequence: CDR1 ENHRY, CDR2 SYGVKD. This CDR3 has 17 amino acids. The junction had 3 bases not matched to a gene; V was cut back by 2 bases and J by 0 bases. The CDR3 bases are TGTGCCATCAGTGAGATACTAGCGGGAACGAACACCGGGGAGCTGTTTTTT. Residues: CAISEILAGTNTGELFF.

The CDR3 DNA sequence: TGCGCCAGCAGCCAAGGCAGGGTAGACACCCAGTACTTC. This codes for CASSQGRVDTQYF. This chain uses TRBV4-1 with TRBJ2-5, with D possibly TRBD1 on 5 matching bases. Deletions cut 1 base from V and 8 bases from J, with 11 bases between. CDR1 is MGHRA, CDR2 YSYEKL, per germline. There are 13 residues in the CDR3.

The sample holds a few counts of this clone. The V gene is TRBV5-6, the J gene TRBJ1-2, with D possibly being TRBD1 (6 bases). Germline CDR1 reads SGHDT; CDR2 reads YYEEEE. V lost 0 bases and J 0 bases, leaving 18 bases between the germline ends. The CDR3 covers 18 residues. The CDR3 reads CASSLEGGLLYSNYGYTF. For the CDR3, the DNA is TGTGCCAGCAGCTTGGAAGGGGGACTACTTTATTCTAACTATGGCTACACCTTC.

The CDR3 sequence: CASSFGTGYYGYTF. In DNA, the CDR3 is TGTGCCAGCAGCTTCGGGACAGGGTACTATGGCTACACCTTC. The V and J genes are TRBV5-4 and TRBJ1-2; TRBD1 aligns across 9 bases. The ends lost 2 bases at V and 3 bases at J; junction bases unmatched: 2. The germline V gene has CDR1 SGHNT and CDR2 YYREEE (reference sequence). The CDR3 covers 14 residues.

V gene TRBV5-1 combines with J gene TRBJ2-3; D is uncertain. Germline CDR1 and CDR2: SGHRS and YFSETQ. Trimming took off 1 base at V and 4 bases at J, with 13 bases between the two ends. The CDR3 length is 15 residues. The CDR3 nucleotides are TGCGCCAGCAGCTTGTCTCCAGTGCTCCCAGATACGCAGTATTTT. Translation gives CASSLSPVLPDTQYF.

This chain joins TRBV4-1 and TRBJ2-3; 9 bases are shared with TRBD2. Looked up from germline, CDR1 is MGHRA and CDR2 is YSYEKL. The V and J ends lost 0 bases and 6 bases, in that order; junction bases with no gene match: 22. The CDR3 extends over 21 amino acids. The CDR3 region is CASSQETILGRRTSVEDTQYF. CDR3 bases: TGCGCCAGCAGCCAAGAAACAATCCTGGGACGAAGGACTAGCGTTGAGGATACGCAGTATTTT.

The J gene is TRBJ1-1, the V gene TRBV7-2; no clear D. V lost 2 bases to trimming and J lost 1 base, with 8 bases between them. Per germline, CDR1 SGHTA and CDR2 FQGNSA. This CDR3 region has 14 residues. CDR3 nucleotide sequence: TGTGCCAGCAGCTTACTGCAGAGGAACACTGAAGCTTTCTTT. Protein sequence: CASSLLQRNTEAFF. Filled out from reference TRBV7-2 and TRBJ1-1, the complete variable domain reads GAGVSQSPSNKVTEKGKDVELRCDPISGHTALYWYRQSLGQGLEFLIYFQGNSAPDKSGLPSDRFSAERTGGSVSTLTIQRTQQEDSAVYLCASSLLQRNTEAFFGQGTRLTVV.